The sequence of this TCR beta chain was determined in a study of T cells in Graves' hyperthyroidism and ophthalmopathy (dated by TCRdb to between 2018 and 2021). For the study in its entirety: Peripheral blood samples were taken at initial diagnosis, before any treatment was given. A discovery cohort of around 98 patients, approximately 44 with Graves' ophthalmopathy and approximately 55 with stable Graves' hyperthyroidism, was used to find distinguishing TCR V-J signatures. Prospective prediction of ophthalmopathy was tested in an independent validation cohort of approximately 18 hyperthyroidism patients and 15 to 17 patients who later progressed to ophthalmopathy. The 100 or so discovery patients were divided at random into training and test sets in a 7:3 ratio. Thyroid tissue and blood T-cell repertoires from about 6 Graves' hyperthyroidism patients were also compared in the study. After sampling, hyperthyroidism patients received methimazole starting at 30 mg daily, and ophthalmopathy patients received high-dose intravenous methylprednisolone. The paper describes TCR Vbeta CDR3 sequencing of about 140 peripheral blood samples, made up of 43 ophthalmopathy patients, 70 to 75 hyperthyroidism patients and about 17 progressor patients.

A patient counted as having stable Graves' hyperthyroidism if no progression to ophthalmopathy occurred over 18 months of follow-up. Hyperthyroidism patients were newly diagnosed, with disease duration under 2 months, and aged 18 to 65 years. Patients with uncontrolled infections, other autoimmune diseases, pregnancy or lactation were excluded. Diagnoses were based on clinical symptoms, serum thyroxine and TRAb, thyroid ultrasound and orbital computed tomography. Ficoll-Paque density gradient centrifugation was used to isolate PBMCs from approximately 10 ml of fresh peripheral blood. Total RNA was extracted using Trizol reagent, and RNA quality was assessed on an Agilent 2100 Bioanalyzer. TCR beta CDR3 regions were amplified from RNA transcripts. A first-round RT-PCR of the TCR CDR3 used the HTBI primer set with the Qiagen OneStep RT-PCR kit. Libraries were constructed in a second round of multiplex PCR, after which size selection and purification were carried out. Sequencing of the libraries was done on an Illumina HiSeq2000 using paired-end 100 bp reads. The authors processed their data as follows. SOAPnuke was used to process the raw data, removing reads that contained adapters or uncalled bases, had a mean Phred below 15, or lacked an exact match to the constant primer or identifier. High-quality paired reads were merged using COPE v1.2.5, and each unique nucleotide sequence was defined as a clonotype. Clonotypes were aligned to IMGT TRBV, TRBD and TRBJ reference segments using MiTCR v1.1. Analysis was restricted to V-J combinations with a frequency above 0.0001, which covered about 99% of repertoires. A TCS score was defined as the ratio of F50 (clonal expansion) to E x V (chaos), with BLOSUM62-based TCRdist applied between CDR3 peptides within each V-J. Welch's t-statistics and random forest reduced fewer than 550 V-J features to about 13, which were used in a naive Bayes classifier (R e1071). Starting from the raw public reads, TCRdb applied fastp trimming at Q25, assembled clones with MiXCR and retained in-frame beta chains. Rows are unified per CDR3 protein, each entry keeping the most common DNA and genes. V and J calls and clone size were set by TCRdb, not the authors. The sample table shows 300,000 to 350,000 distinct CDR3 sequences, and about 15% are seen once. Around 23% of the sample belongs to the ten largest clones.

Study-wide findings and limitations: Sample size was not statistically predetermined, and blinding of investigators to group allocation was not performed. In validation, the model predicted progression to ophthalmopathy with 55% to 71% sensitivity and about 72% specificity, a median of about 6 months before onset. A 13 V-J signature model separated ophthalmopathy from stable hyperthyroidism, with 87.88% sensitivity and 81.08% specificity in cross-validation and 80%/75% in testing. Most expanded thyroid clonotypes (frequency above 0.001) were also detected in blood, suggesting blood repertoires may reflect thyroid immune responses.

The CDR3 holds 15 amino acids from the cysteine to the phenylalanine. CDR3 DNA is the only sequence kept; it has 45 bases, read in frame from the first base. Compared with germline, V lacks 6 bases and J lacks 1 base; bases without a gene match: 8. Per the germline V gene, SNHLY is the CDR1 and FYNNEI is the CDR2. This clonotype was recorded many times. What antigen it recognizes has not been identified. Base qualities were left out, and no much larger clone turns up one base away. The sequenced sample was blood. Recombination connected TRBV2 to TRBJ2-7, and TRBD1 aligns with 8 junction nucleotides. The TCR originated in a woman in her 30s with Graves' hyperthyroidism. The bases are TGTGCCAGCAGGGGACAGGTATCCCCGTCCTACGAGCAGTACTTC. This yields the protein CASRGQVSPSYEQYF.